This T cell receptor (beta chain) was recovered during a study of Ad26.COV2.S vaccination and SARS-CoV-2 variants. Whole-study findings and limits: The placebo group had lower spike-specific TCR breadth than the vaccine recipients did. It is possible that the TCR breadth and depth analyses underestimated the total T cell responses. The study found similar non-spike TCR breadth in vaccine and placebo recipients.

The table came from immunoSEQ multiplex PCR; TCRdb's copy has only in-frame clones and leaves some out. Here the sample spans some 45,000 clones, roughly 84% being singletons. This clone was picked up a small number of times. Antigen: not known. V was pared by 4 bases and J by 9 bases, with 10 bases of the junction left unmatched. The CDR3 has 17 amino acids. Germline V gives CDR1 SEHNR, CDR2 FQNEAQ (reference sequence). This specimen was peripheral blood, taken after recovery from COVID-19. The rearrangement uses TRBV7-9 and TRBJ1-6; 12 nucleotides match TRBD1. The receptor's source is a human donor who had recovered from COVID-19. CDR3 coding DNA: TGTGCCAGCAGCTCCGGGACAGGGGGCATCCGAAGTTCACCCCTCCACTTT. Amino acids: CASSSGTGGIRSSPLHF.